These 21 T cell receptor beta chains share one sample of origin, sequenced in a study of T cell responses to AZD1222 COVID-19 vaccine. The protocol was immunoSEQ multiplex PCR, while the TCRdb copy is restricted to in-frame clones and leaves out a portion. The table has about 180,000 clones, 85% to 95% seen once. The sequencing here drew on peripheral blood, taken on day 0 of AZD1222 vaccination. The receptors come from an adult in good health.

The rearrangement uses TRBV20-1 and TRBJ1-2; 7 positions match TRBD1. In germline, CDR1 is DFQATT, CDR2 SNEGSKA (reference sequence). V shed 3 bases and J 5 bases; nucleotides not matched to a gene: 9. The CDR3 covers 14 residues. DNA for the CDR3: TGCAGTGCTAGTTACAGGGGAGGCTCATATGGCTACACCTTC. Translated: CSASYRGGSYGYTF.

The V call is TRBV3-1 (or the pseudogene TRBV3-2), the J call TRBJ1-5; the D gene is possibly TRBD1 (6 bases). There are 14 residues in the CDR3. Trimming cost V 5 bases and J 5 bases, with 13 bases left between them. CDR1 LGHDT and CDR2 YNNKEL come from the germline V gene (reference sequence). CDR3 region: CASSLQGRDQPQHF. In DNA, the CDR3 is TGTGCCAGCAGCTTACAGGGTAGGGATCAGCCCCAGCATTTT.

V and J are TRBV9 and TRBJ2-1, with D maybe TRBD2 (6 bases). Germline V gene sequence: CDR1 SGDLS, CDR2 YYNGEE. This CDR3 has 16 residues. The V and J ends lost 4 bases and 8 bases respectively, with 22 bases between them. CDR3 in DNA: TGTGCCAGCAGCTCACCCGCCGGGACTTCCCAGGATGAGCAGTTCTTC. This codes for CASSSPAGTSQDEQFF.

A single count supports this clone. The CDR3 DNA follows: TGTGCCAGCAGCTTTCTAGGACCGGCCTACAATGAGCAGTTCTTC. Its protein product is CASSFLGPAYNEQFF. The V and J genes are TRBV5-6 and TRBJ2-1; no definite D call. Trimming stripped 2 bases from V and 2 bases from J, with 11 bases between. The CDR3 spans 15 residues. In germline, CDR1 is SGHDT, CDR2 YYEEEE.

The rearrangement links TRBV7-8 to TRBJ1-2, with D possibly being TRBD1 (5 bases). Germline V CDR1 and CDR2: SGHVS, FQNEAQ. V gave up 3 bases and J gave up 7 bases, with 12 bases separating them. The length of the CDR3 is 13 residues. The CDR3 here is CASSFDSGGGYTF. In DNA form, the CDR3 reads TGTGCCAGCAGCTTCGACAGCGGGGGTGGCTACACCTTC.

The chain links TRBV6-2 or TRBV6-3 to TRBJ2-7, with 14 nucleotides matching TRBD2. In germline, CDR1 is MNHEY, CDR2 SVGEGT. V shed 6 bases, J shed 2 bases, and the junction held 12 bases outside the gene matches. The CDR3 is made up of 18 amino acids. In nucleotides, the CDR3 is TGTGCCAGCAGCCCAGGGACTAGCGGGAGAGGTTTGGCCTACGAGCAGTACTTC. This encodes CASSPGTSGRGLAYEQYF.

This chain links TRBV12-3 or TRBV12-4 with TRBJ2-5; D uncertain. CDR3 length equals 13 residues. With 5 bases removed from V and 3 bases from J, the gap between germline ends came to 10 bases. The CDR3 DNA sequence: TGTGCCAGCAGTAAGGGCTTTAAAGAGACCCAGTACTTC. Encoded protein: CASSKGFKETQYF.

The CDR3 coding sequence is TGTGCCAGTGGGCAATCCGGGACAGGGGGCGCTTATTATGGCTACACCTTC. It codes for CASGQSGTGGAYYGYTF. The chain has TRBV19 and TRBJ1-2, with 12 bases matching TRBD1. The V segment lost 8 bases and the J segment 5 bases; nucleotides outside the gene matches: 15. Germline CDR1 is LNHDA and CDR2 is SQIVND (reference sequence). The CDR3 loop spans 17 amino acids. Looking up the rest from reference TRBV19 and TRBJ1-2 gives the full variable domain: DGGITQSPKYLFRKEGQNVTLSCEQNLNHDAMYWYRQDPGQGLRLIYYSQIVNDFQKGDIAEGYSVSREKKESFPLTVTSAQKNPTAFYLCASGQSGTGGAYYGYTFGSGTRLTVV.

This chain uses TRBV18 with TRBJ2-1; 8 bases agree with TRBD2. CDR1 is KGHSH and CDR2 is LQKENI in the germline V gene. The J segment lost 9 bases and the V segment lost 4 bases, leaving 11 bases of the junction unmatched. The CDR3 contains 15 residues. CDR3 region: CASSLTGTRLVEQFF. Here the CDR3 DNA reads TGTGCCAGCTCACTTACCGGGACTAGATTGGTTGAGCAGTTCTTC.

The chain links TRBV28 to TRBJ2-7, with 9 bases fitting TRBD2. With 2 bases clipped from V and 2 bases from J, the junction kept 4 bases outside the gene matches. This CDR3 region has 15 residues. Looked up from germline, CDR1 is MDHEN and CDR2 is SYDVKM. The CDR3 nucleotides are TGTGCCAGCAGTTTAAGACTAGCGGTACCCTACGAGCAGTACTTC. It yields the protein CASSLRLAVPYEQYF. The whole variable domain, filled in from reference TRBV28 and TRBJ2-7, reads DVKVTQSSRYLVKRTGEKVFLECVQDMDHENMFWYRQDPGLGLRLIYFSYDVKMKEKGDIPEGYSVSREKKERFSLILESASTNQTSMYLCASSLRLAVPYEQYFGPGTRLTVT.

The chain employs TRBV5-6 and TRBJ1-2; D is uncertain. Per the germline V gene, CDR1 is SGHDT and CDR2 is YYEEEE. V was clipped by 0 bases and J by 3 bases, with 6 bases between them. The CDR3 covers 13 residues. The CDR3 DNA is TGTGCCAGCAGCTTGGGGGCCCACTATGGCTACACCTTC. Translating gives CASSLGAHYGYTF.

The gene calls are TRBV11-3 and TRBJ2-5, with D possibly TRBD1 on 6 matching bases. Trimming left V 5 bases short and J 5 bases short, with 12 bases between. This CDR3 is 13 amino acids long. Per germline, CDR1 SGHNT and CDR2 YENEEA. CDR3 protein: CASSEQGSETQYF. CDR3 nucleotides: TGTGCCAGCAGCGAGCAGGGGTCCGAGACCCAGTACTTC.

Note on this clone: At one of its ends the junction is not consistent with the germline gene, which may arise from a read error. The J gene is TRBJ1-5, the V gene TRBV4-2; D not certain. The CDR3 runs to 13 residues. Per the germline V gene, CDR1 is LGHNA and CDR2 is YNFKEQ. The CDR3 DNA follows: TGTGCCAGCAGCCAAGATCGCAATCGGCCCCAGCATTTT. It codes for CASSQDRNRPQHF.

CDR3 loop: CASSPQDRGINSPLHF. The CDR3 DNA sequence: TGCGCCAGCAGCCCCCAGGACAGGGGAATTAATTCACCCCTCCACTTT. The chain combines TRBV5-1 with TRBJ1-6; TRBD1 matches 9 bases. Germline CDR1 and CDR2: SGHRS and YFSETQ. The CDR3 covers 16 residues. The V segment lost 4 bases and the J segment 6 bases; nucleotides outside the gene matches: 8. The entire variable domain, with the rest obtained from reference TRBV5-1 and TRBJ1-6, is as follows: KAGVTQTPRYLIKTRGQQVTLSCSPISGHRSVSWYQQTPGQGLQFLFEYFSETQRNKGNFPGRFSGRQFSNSRSEMNVSTLELGDSALYLCASSPQDRGINSPLHFGNGTRLTVT.

This clone showed up just once. The CDR3 loop is CASSPSTGEAFF. Here the CDR3 DNA reads TGTGCCAGCTCACCATCGACAGGGGAAGCTTTCTTT. This sequence joins TRBV18 and TRBJ1-1, with 7 bases fitting TRBD1. The CDR3 length is 12 residues. After removal of 2 bases from V and 8 bases from J, the junction contained 2 bases not matched to a gene. CDR1 and CDR2 from the germline V gene are KGHSH and LQKENI.

This chain links TRBV2 with TRBJ1-2, with 7 bases aligning to TRBD1. V lost 8 bases, J lost 0 bases, and 6 bases stayed unmatched. The CDR3 sequence is 14 residues long. Germline V gene lookup returns CDR1 SNHLY and CDR2 FYNNEI. The DNA of the CDR3 is TGTGCCAGCGCTGGGACAGAAGCTAACTATGGCTACACCTTC. Translated: CASAGTEANYGYTF.

The rearrangement joins TRBV27 to TRBJ2-7, with 7 bases matching TRBD2. The germline V gene encodes CDR1 MNHEY and CDR2 SMNVEV (reference sequence). With 5 bases clipped from V and 3 bases from J, the junction kept 13 bases outside the gene matches. The CDR3 runs to 16 residues. The CDR3 DNA reads as TGTGCCAGCAGTCTCCAAGCGGGGTTAGGAGTCTACGAGCAGTACTTC. It translates to CASSLQAGLGVYEQYF.

This clone was recorded a few times. The chain carries TRBV2 and TRBJ2-7; possibly TRBD2 for D (5 bases). The germline V gene encodes CDR1 SNHLY and CDR2 FYNNEI. The CDR3 totals 14 residues. V was cut by 3 bases and J by 3 bases, with 12 bases left in between. CDR3 loop: CASSDAEANYEQYF. The CDR3 DNA reads as TGTGCCAGCAGTGATGCGGAGGCTAACTACGAGCAGTACTTC.

The CDR3: CASSVDSNINNEQFF. DNA for the CDR3: TGTGCCAGCAGCGTAGACAGTAATATCAACAATGAGCAGTTCTTC. J is TRBJ2-1 and V is TRBV9; D is ambiguous. This CDR3 is built from 15 residues. Trimming stripped 0 bases from V and 5 bases from J, with 12 bases between. Germline-derived CDR1 and CDR2 are SGDLS and YYNGEE. The whole variable domain, remainder taken from reference TRBV9 and TRBJ2-1, is DSGVTQTPKHLITATGQRVTLRCSPRSGDLSVYWYQQSLDQGLQFLIQYYNGEERAKGNILERFSAQQFPDLHSELNLSSLELGDSALYFCASSVDSNINNEQFFGPGTRLTVL.

The V gene is TRBV30, the J gene TRBJ1-1; the match to TRBD1 covers 7 bases. This CDR3 is built from 13 residues. In germline, CDR1 is GTSNPN, CDR2 SVGIG (reference sequence). V lost 5 bases to trimming and J lost 1 base; unmatched junction nucleotides: 4. CDR3 residues: CAWQTGPNTEAFF. The CDR3 region has the DNA TGTGCCTGGCAGACAGGGCCGAACACTGAAGCTTTCTTT. The entire variable domain, with the rest obtained from reference TRBV30 and TRBJ1-1, is as follows: SQTIHQWPATLVQPVGSPLSLECTVEGTSNPNLYWYRQAAGRGLQLLFYSVGIGQISSEVPQNLSASRPQDRQFILSSKKLLLSDSGFYLCAWQTGPNTEAFFGQGTRLTVV.

The V and J genes are TRBV5-6 and TRBJ1-1, with D maybe TRBD1 (5 bases). The CDR3 runs 15 residues. Per the germline V gene, CDR1 is SGHDT and CDR2 is YYEEEE. Trimming stripped 4 bases from V and 8 bases from J, with 21 bases between. The CDR3 loop is CASSLDQGWGDEAFF. The CDR3 DNA sequence: TGTGCCAGCAGCCTTGACCAGGGATGGGGCGACGAAGCTTTCTTT.